This T cell receptor (beta chain) was captured in a study of T cell responses to AZD1222 COVID-19 vaccine (dated by TCRdb to the early 2020s). With regard to the full study: AZD1222 recipients whose second dose came at about 4 weeks and those whose second dose came at about 12 weeks were combined into one group, since spike-specific TCR depth and breadth did not differ between the two schedules. A total of 233 trial participants underwent TCR sequencing, of whom some 210 received two doses of AZD1222 and about 25 received two doses of the MenACWY control vaccine. Enrollment into the trials was organized by age into subgroups of 18-55, 56-69 and 70-plus years, and those subgroups contained approximately 160, 26 and 62 TCR-sequenced participants, respectively. What the study reported, not specific to this receptor: In the small 56-69-year group, the increase in depth fell short of significance, most likely because of low power. Reportedly, almost half of the unique spike-specific TCRs recognized epitopes lying outside the regions that are mutated in the B.1.351 and B.1.1.7 variants. Conclusions about previously exposed vaccinees are limited because only 5 or 6 AZD1222 recipients were SARS-CoV-2 seropositive at baseline. Participants were mostly white British and included more females than males, and it was suggested by the authors that clonal diversity may have been underestimated. After two AZD1222 doses, spike-specific TCR breadth and depth were significantly higher than at day 0 and than in MenACWY recipients. Vaccine-associated CD4 TCRs spanned the whole spike protein, with dominant responses in regions 160-218 and 743-854. Because no day 14 peak-response samples were available, repertoires were characterized only after the peak T cell response.

Taken with the paper, the label for time point translates to: baseline before first vaccination. Vaccinee samples came from UK trials COV001 and COV002, including a single-blind randomized controlled phase 2/3 trial of AZD1222 (ChAdOx1 nCoV-19) in healthy adults. For TCRbeta chain sequencing, PBMC samples were collected from trial participants at day 0 and at day 28 after the second dose. A remark on this clone: Its antigen is currently not known. Per-nucleotide qualities are absent, and no much larger clonotype sits a single base away.

The CDR3 regions of human TCRbeta chains were analyzed by immunosequencing. On the authors' methods: Repertoire TCRs were checked for matches against a reference library of SARS-CoV-2-specific TCRs that had been generated using the MIRA antigen-specificity platform. Breadth was defined as the fraction of unique TCRs that were SARS-CoV-2-associated, and depth was defined as the fraction of total T cells that were SARS-CoV-2-associated. Using the MIRA data, every spike-specific TCR was mapped to the spike region that the TCR reacted to and assigned to either a CD4 or a CD8 class. Log10-transformed breadth and depth values were compared by one-way ANOVA with Sidak's multiple comparisons tests. Not all clones reach the TCRdb copy of this immuneACCESS table, which keeps in-frame sequences only. Checked studies attribute under half of the gap to unresolved V genes and leave the rest unexplained. D and trimming were read from the DNA, whereas the V and J calls and clone size are those reported in that table. Recorded for this sample are approximately 110,000 clones; approximately 88% of them occurred a single time. Roughly 5% of the sample is taken by the ten largest.

V loses 1 base of germline sequence and J loses 15 bases, and the interval between the two ends is 13 bases. The CDR3 runs 12 amino acids, cysteine and phenylalanine included. Only CDR3 DNA remains: 36 bases, in frame from the first base. From the germline V gene, CDR1 is SGHTA and CDR2 is FQGTGA. The input for sequencing was peripheral blood, taken on day 0 of AZD1222 vaccination. The V and J segments used are TRBV7-3 and TRBJ2-1; the D gene cannot be resolved beyond TRBD1 or TRBD2, each matching 6 bases. The TCR was taken from an adult in good health. At the DNA level, the sequence is TGTGCCAGCAGCTTAAATGGGGGGCAACGGTTCTTC. This yields the protein CASSLNGGQRFF.